This TCR beta chain was observed in a study of blood T cell repertoires in COVID-19. Looking at the study overall: PBMCs, B-cell-depleted T cells, or T cells were the source of the cDNA or gDNA that made up the material.

The data were produced by immunoSEQ multiplex PCR, yet TCRdb's version contains in-frame clones alone and is incomplete. The sample lists 190,000 or so clones; approximately 90% were seen once. V shed 6 bases and J 11 bases; nucleotides not matched to a gene: 15. The germline V gene has CDR1 MDHEN and CDR2 SYDVKM. The CDR3 covers 15 residues. V gene TRBV28 combines with J gene TRBJ1-4, with 7 positions matching TRBD1. Material: PBMCs or T cells enriched from blood (not recorded which). The receptor's source is a man in his late teens or twenties with acute COVID-19. CDR3 coding DNA: TGTGCCAGCAGACTCACAGGGGTCGAGTTGGAGAAACTGTTTTTT. Translating it yields CASRLTGVELEKLFF.